There are a few counts of the clone carrying this T cell receptor beta chain. This specimen belongs to a study of blood T cells in healthy people across ages. Germline V gives CDR1 LNHDA, CDR2 SQIVND (reference sequence). CDR3 length: 11 amino acids. The V gene lost 5 bases and the J gene lost 4 bases, with 6 bases spanning the gap. About 10 milliliters was the volume of peripheral blood drawn from each donor. Per-sample PBMC isolation yielded at least 7 million cells. Extractions gave at least 5.5 micrograms of total RNA per sample. PCR was performed a second time for 7 to 11 cycles using a sample-barcoded 5' primer and a J-beta primer mix. One entry per CDR3 protein results from TCRdb running MiXCR on the 5' RACE reads. The table shows about 400,000 distinct CDR3 sequences, with roughly half occurring only once.

The genes are TRBV19 and TRBJ2-7; TRBD2 is a possible D gene (6 bases). The material sequenced was blood. This clonotype originated in a man aged 55 to 70 in good health. CDR3 sequence reads: CASSRGYEQYF. CDR3 DNA sequence: TGTGCCAGTAGTCGGGGGTACGAGCAGTACTTC.